Listed here are 9 T cell receptor beta chains from one sample, sequenced in a study of neurological immune-mediated disorders. TCRdb re-derived calls from the 5' RACE reads in MiXCR, one entry per CDR3 protein. The sample has roughly 38,000 distinct CDR3 sequences; roughly 10% are singletons. Time point here: technical triplicate 1. Sequencing used PBMCs. Every receptor here comes from a man aged 55 to 70 with HTLV-1-associated myelopathy (HAM/TSP).

This clonotype was detected many times. The gene calls are TRBV20-1 and TRBJ2-3; no clear D. This CDR3 spans 14 amino acids. The germline V gene has CDR1 DFQATT and CDR2 SNEGSKA (reference sequence). Trimming left V 3 bases short and J 4 bases short, with 14 bases between. The CDR3 coding sequence is TGCAGTGCTAGTGGCCCCCTTGGGGCAGATACGCAGTATTTT. As protein: CSASGPLGADTQYF.

J is TRBJ2-1 and V is TRBV9, with 13 bases that match TRBD2. Germline V gene sequence: CDR1 SGDLS, CDR2 YYNGEE. This CDR3 spans 17 amino acids. J gave up 4 bases and V 4 bases, and 8 bases lay outside the gene matches. CDR3 in amino acids: CASSIGLAGVGYNEQFF. CDR3 sequence (DNA): TGTGCCAGCAGCATCGGACTAGCGGGAGTAGGTTACAATGAGCAGTTCTTC.

Ten or more counts support this clonotype. This sequence joins TRBV29-1 and TRBJ2-1, with 9 bases aligning to TRBD2. Losses at the gene ends were 7 bases for V and 0 bases for J; bases not matched to a gene: 4. There are 14 residues in the CDR3. From germline, CDR1 is SQVTM and CDR2 ANQGSEA. CDR3 amino acids: CSGVRGGSYNEQFF. In nucleotides, the CDR3 is TGCAGCGGGGTGCGGGGGGGCTCCTACAATGAGCAGTTCTTC.

This clonotype was picked up many times. CDR3 loop: CASSLGQGLTNEQYF. CDR3 coding DNA: TGCGCCAGCAGCTTAGGTCAGGGCTTGACGAACGAGCAGTACTTC. V gene TRBV5-1 combines with J gene TRBJ2-7; the D gene is possibly TRBD1 (5 bases). Germline V gives CDR1 SGHRS, CDR2 YFSETQ. The CDR3 has 15 amino acids. V lost 2 bases and J 5 bases, leaving 17 bases between the germline ends.

Many counts were recorded for this clonotype. The chain couples TRBV20-1 to TRBJ2-1; 7 nucleotides match TRBD2. The junction had 19 bases not matched to a gene; V was cut back by 0 bases and J by 8 bases. The CDR3 spans 18 residues. Germline lookup yields CDR1 DFQATT and CDR2 SNEGSKA (reference sequence). CDR3 DNA sequence: TGCAGTGCTAGAGATGGGGGATGGAGGCGGGAGAATCTGTATGAGCAGTTCTTC. It codes for CSARDGGWRRENLYEQFF.

This clonotype has a count of ten or more. The rearrangement joins TRBV6-1 to TRBJ2-7; D is uncertain. With 2 bases removed from V and 2 bases from J, the gap between germline ends came to 4 bases. Germline V gives CDR1 MNHNS, CDR2 SASEGT. This CDR3 is 12 amino acids long. CDR3 sequence reads: CASSEQAYEQYF. The CDR3, as DNA: TGTGCCAGCAGTGAACAAGCCTACGAGCAGTACTTC.

This clonotype ranks as medium-sized. The rearrangement links TRBV20-1 to TRBJ2-3, with 9 bases matching TRBD1. Trimming at V came to 5 bases and at J to 1 base, leaving 7 bases not matched to a gene. CDR1 is DFQATT, CDR2 SNEGSKA, per germline (reference sequence). The CDR3 loop spans 15 amino acids. The CDR3 coding sequence is TGCAGTGCTGGACTTTGGGACAGGGGCACAGATACGCAGTATTTT. Translated, it gives CSAGLWDRGTDTQYF.

Regarding this clonotype: A junction boundary mismatches the germline segment, possibly from a read error. The rearrangement links TRBV7-3 to TRBJ2-2; 7 positions match TRBD2. Germline CDR1 reads SGHTA; CDR2 reads FQGTGA. This CDR3 spans 14 amino acids. This chain's CDR3 is CASSLAENTRELYF. In DNA form, the CDR3 reads TGTGCCAGCAGTCTAGCGGAGAACACCAGGGAGCTGTATTTT.

This clonotype ranks as medium-sized (0.01 to 0.1%). The genes are TRBV6-6 and TRBJ1-5, with D perhaps matching TRBD1 (5 bases). Germline lookup yields CDR1 MNHNY and CDR2 SVGAGI (reference sequence). This CDR3 has 15 residues. V was pared by 9 bases and J by 3 bases, with 18 bases between. The CDR3 nucleotides are TGTGCCAGTACGCAAGGTGGGGGGTACAATCAGCCCCAGCATTTT. Translating it yields CASTQGGGYNQPQHF.